Presented here are 19 T cell receptor beta chains from one specimen sequenced in a study of blood T cell repertoires in COVID-19. Clones were sequenced by immunoSEQ multiplex PCR, and TCRdb holds only the in-frame ones, with some missing. The table has about 45,000 clones, 82% seen once; the top ten hold roughly 13%. The specimen sequenced was peripheral blood. These receptors originate from a human donor in a cohort sampled during active COVID-19.

As DNA, the CDR3 is TGTGCCACCCGCGGCCATAGCAATCAGCCCCAGCATTTT. The encoded protein is CATRGHSNQPQHF. The V gene is TRBV10-3, the J gene TRBJ1-5; no firm D call. Looked up from germline, CDR1 is ENHRY and CDR2 is SYGVKD. The CDR3 runs 13 residues. With 10 bases removed from V and 0 bases from J, the gap between germline ends came to 10 bases.

The chain couples TRBV18 to TRBJ2-7; 7 bases are a match to TRBD1. This CDR3 is built from 13 residues. Trimming removed 4 bases from V and 3 bases from J; junction bases left unmatched: 3. CDR1 is KGHSH and CDR2 is LQKENI in the germline V gene. CDR3 DNA sequence: TGTGCCAGCTCACTTGACAGGGACTACGAGCAGTACTTC. Amino acid sequence: CASSLDRDYEQYF. Full variable domain (rest looked up from reference TRBV18 and TRBJ2-7): NAGVMQNPRHLVRRRGQEARLRCSPMKGHSHVYWYRQLPEEGLKFMVYLQKENIIDESGMPKERFSAEFPKEGPSILRIQQVVRGDSAAYFCASSLDRDYEQYFGPGTRLTVT.

This sequence joins TRBV11-3 and TRBJ1-1; D gene uncertain. The CDR3 is 13 residues long. CDR1 is SGHNT and CDR2 is YENEEA in the germline V gene. Between the trimmed V and J ends, which lost 3 bases and 2 bases, there was a span of 7 bases. The CDR3 coding sequence is TGTGCCAGCAGCTTTGGGCCCAACACTGAAGCTTTCTTT. Its protein product is CASSFGPNTEAFF. The complete variable domain, with remaining parts taken from reference TRBV11-3 and TRBJ1-1, reads EAGVVQSPRYKIIEKKQPVAFWCNPISGHNTLYWYLQNLGQGPELLIRYENEEAVDDSQLPKDRFSAERLKGVDSTLKIQPAELGDSAVYLCASSFGPNTEAFFGQGTRLTVV.

The chain carries TRBV29-1 and TRBJ2-1, with D possibly being TRBD1 (6 bases). Looked up from germline, CDR1 is SQVTM and CDR2 is ANQGSEA. This CDR3 contains 15 residues. The germline V and J ends were trimmed by 1 base and 0 bases, with 10 bases remaining between them. The CDR3 DNA reads as TGCAGCGTTGAAGGGGGGCCAAGCTCCTACAATGAGCAGTTCTTC. As protein: CSVEGGPSSYNEQFF.

This clone was counted a single time. V gene TRBV23-1 combines with J gene TRBJ1-5, with 9 bases identical to TRBD1. TRBV23-1 is annotated as an ORF whose role is uncertain. The CDR3 extends over 16 amino acids. Unmatched junction bases numbered 7, after V lost 6 bases and J lost 1 base. The CDR3 sequence is CASSQRDRASNQPQHF. CDR3 in DNA: TGCGCCAGCAGCCAAAGGGACAGGGCCAGCAATCAGCCCCAGCATTTT.

This chain links TRBV28 with TRBJ1-5, with D unclear. Trimming pared 2 bases from V and 4 bases from J, leaving 12 bases between. CDR3 length: 15 amino acids. The germline V gene has CDR1 MDHEN and CDR2 SYDVKM. This CDR3 reads CASSLGGGENQPQHF. CDR3 DNA: TGTGCCAGCAGTTTAGGCGGTGGGGAGAATCAGCCCCAGCATTTT.

In this sample, this clone turned up once. The rearrangement links TRBV19 to TRBJ1-4, with D maybe TRBD1 (5 bases). The CDR3 covers 15 residues. V lost 9 bases to trimming and J lost 4 bases, with 18 bases between them. The germline CDR1 and CDR2 sequences are LNHDA and SQIVND (reference sequence). The CDR3 loop is CASHAGRGGNEKLFF. The CDR3 coding sequence is TGTGCCAGCCATGCAGGGCGGGGAGGTAATGAAAAACTGTTTTTT.

The genes are TRBV19 and TRBJ1-1; D is possibly TRBD1 (6 bases). The CDR3 is 13 residues long. Germline-derived CDR1 and CDR2 are LNHDA and SQIVND (reference sequence). Trimming pared 4 bases from V and 2 bases from J, leaving 8 bases between. CDR3 DNA sequence: TGTGCCAGTAGTACACAGGGTAACACTGAAGCTTTCTTT. Protein sequence: CASSTQGNTEAFF.

The chain couples TRBV5-1 to TRBJ2-1, with 8 bases lining up with TRBD2. This CDR3 has 14 residues. Germline V gives CDR1 SGHRS, CDR2 YFSETQ. V lost 4 bases and J lost 6; bases outside the gene matches: 6. The CDR3 protein is CASSQGLDGNEQFF. The CDR3 coding sequence is TGCGCCAGCAGCCAGGGACTAGACGGCAATGAGCAGTTCTTC.

The CDR3 sequence is CAISLGTSGSGEQFF. CDR3 nucleotide sequence: TGTGCCATCAGCTTGGGGACTAGCGGGAGTGGTGAGCAGTTCTTC. The V gene is TRBV10-3, the J gene TRBJ2-1; the match to TRBD2 covers 14 bases. The length of the CDR3 is 15 residues. The V segment lost 6 bases and the J segment 9 bases; nucleotides outside the gene matches: 7. Germline V lookup: CDR1 ENHRY, CDR2 SYGVKD.

The rearrangement links TRBV10-3 to TRBJ2-2; 9 bases align to TRBD1. CDR1 and CDR2 from the germline V gene are ENHRY and SYGVKD. Trimming removed 10 bases from V and 2 bases from J; junction bases left unmatched: 5. CDR3 length: 14 residues. Here the CDR3 DNA reads TGTGCCACCTCGGGACAGGGCAACACCGGGGAGCTGTTTTTT. Its protein product is CATSGQGNTGELFF.

The rearrangement joins TRBV5-4 to TRBJ1-6; TRBD1 matches 8 bases. The V segment lost 4 bases and the J segment 7 bases; nucleotides outside the gene matches: 7. The CDR3 covers 15 residues. Germline CDR1 and CDR2: SGHNT and YYREEE (reference sequence). The CDR3 spells CASSSGQGGNSPLHF. Here the CDR3 DNA reads TGTGCCAGCAGCAGTGGACAGGGAGGCAATTCACCCCTCCACTTT.

A few counts support this clone. The rearrangement links TRBV29-1 to TRBJ1-2, with 12 positions matching TRBD1. In germline, CDR1 is SQVTM, CDR2 ANQGSEA. The CDR3 is 15 amino acids. J was trimmed by 4 bases and V by 7 bases; bases with no gene match: 10. The CDR3 sequence is CSAGDRGQRSYGYTF. In DNA, the CDR3 is TGCAGCGCTGGGGACAGGGGGCAGAGGAGCTATGGCTACACCTTC.

The chain recombines TRBV10-3 with TRBJ2-3; 7 bases fit TRBD1. Trimming took 0 bases from V and 6 from J; bases not matched to a gene: 6. Per germline, CDR1 ENHRY and CDR2 SYGVKD. The CDR3 runs to 15 residues. CDR3 protein: CAISESGGAADTQYF. The DNA for the CDR3 is TGTGCCATCAGTGAGTCAGGGGGCGCAGCGGATACGCAGTATTTT.

The genes are TRBV10-1 and TRBJ2-1, with TRBD2 identical over 11 bases. J gave up 8 bases and V 2 bases, and 5 bases lay outside the gene matches. Per the germline V gene, CDR1 is WNHNN and CDR2 is SYGVQD (reference sequence). This CDR3 spans 15 amino acids. The CDR3 reads CASSEGLAGIDEQFF. The CDR3 DNA is TGCGCCAGCAGTGAGGGACTAGCGGGCATCGATGAGCAGTTCTTC.

The rearrangement joins TRBV30 to TRBJ1-1; D gene uncertain. Deletions cut 0 bases from V and 5 bases from J, with 16 bases between. Germline CDR1 and CDR2: GTSNPN and SVGIG (reference sequence). CDR3 length: 15 residues. The CDR3 loop is CAWSVSDRRGTEAFF. The CDR3 coding sequence is TGTGCCTGGAGTGTATCCGACCGCCGGGGAACTGAAGCTTTCTTT.

This sequence joins TRBV4-1 and TRBJ1-4; tentative D call: TRBD1 (6 bases). Trimming pared 6 bases from V and 0 bases from J, leaving 8 bases between. The germline V gene has CDR1 MGHRA and CDR2 YSYEKL. The CDR3 is made up of 14 amino acids. The CDR3 region is CASRRTATNEKLFF. The CDR3 coding sequence is TGCGCCAGCAGGCGGACAGCAACTAATGAAAAACTGTTTTTT.

This clone was seen only a few times. This rearrangement joins TRBV4-1 to TRBJ1-4, with 8 nucleotides matching TRBD1. CDR1 is MGHRA and CDR2 is YSYEKL in the germline V gene. V shed 4 bases, J shed 5 bases, and the junction held 6 bases outside the gene matches. CDR3 length equals 15 residues. Here the CDR3 DNA reads TGCGCCAGCAGCCCCGGGGCAGGGGGCAATGAAAAACTGTTTTTT. Its translation is CASSPGAGGNEKLFF.

The chain has TRBV24-1 and TRBJ2-5; tentative D call: TRBD1 (6 bases). Trimming removed 7 bases at V and 1 base at J, with 9 bases between. Germline V lookup: CDR1 KGHDR, CDR2 SFDVKD. CDR3 length: 13 residues. The DNA for the CDR3 is TGTGCCACCAGCACAGGGTTCCAAGAGACCCAGTACTTC. Translation gives CATSTGFQETQYF.